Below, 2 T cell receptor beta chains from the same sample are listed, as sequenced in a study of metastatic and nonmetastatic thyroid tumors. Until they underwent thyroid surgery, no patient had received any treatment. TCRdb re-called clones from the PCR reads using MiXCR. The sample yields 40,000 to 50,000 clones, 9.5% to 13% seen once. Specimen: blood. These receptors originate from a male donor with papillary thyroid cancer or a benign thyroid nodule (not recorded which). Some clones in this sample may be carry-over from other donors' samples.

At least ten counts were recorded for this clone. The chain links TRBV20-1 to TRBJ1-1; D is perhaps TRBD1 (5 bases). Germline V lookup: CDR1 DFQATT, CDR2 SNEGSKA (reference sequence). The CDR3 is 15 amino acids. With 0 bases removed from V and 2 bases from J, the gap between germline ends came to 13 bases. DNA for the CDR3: TGCAGTGCTAGAGATTCCGAGGGACTAAACACTGAAGCTTTCTTT. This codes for CSARDSEGLNTEAFF.

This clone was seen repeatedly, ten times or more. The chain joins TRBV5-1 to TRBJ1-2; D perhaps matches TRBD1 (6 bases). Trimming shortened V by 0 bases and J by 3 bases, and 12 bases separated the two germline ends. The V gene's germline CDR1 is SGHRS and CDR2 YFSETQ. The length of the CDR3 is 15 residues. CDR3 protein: CASSLDRESDYGYTF. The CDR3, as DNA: TGCGCCAGCAGCTTGGACAGGGAATCTGACTATGGCTACACCTTC.